These 17 T cell receptor beta chains share one sample of origin, sequenced in a study of blood T cell repertoires in COVID-19. The table came from immunoSEQ multiplex PCR; TCRdb's copy has only in-frame clones and leaves some out. The sample has approximately 240,000 clones, 80% to 90% seen once. Sequencing was performed on PBMCs or T cells enriched from blood (not recorded which). Source of these receptors: a woman aged 45-65 years in a cohort exposed to, infected with or recovered from COVID-19 (not recorded which).

As DNA, the CDR3 is TGCGCCAGCAGCTTTGATCCTCAGCGAAGAGAGACCCAGTACTTC. This gives the protein CASSFDPQRRETQYF. The chain carries TRBV5-1 and TRBJ2-5; D uncertain. The ends were cut back, 2 bases at V and 4 bases at J, with 15 bases in the middle. The germline V gene encodes CDR1 SGHRS and CDR2 YFSETQ. There are 15 residues in the CDR3.

The chain has TRBV5-1 and TRBJ1-1; TRBD1 matches at 7 bases. Germline loops: CDR1 SGHRS, CDR2 YFSETQ. The CDR3 totals 16 residues. Trimming took 0 bases from V and 0 from J; bases not matched to a gene: 5. The CDR3 spells CASSLDVGGLNTEAFF. CDR3 DNA sequence: TGCGCCAGCAGCTTGGACGTAGGGGGCTTGAACACTGAAGCTTTCTTT.

V usage is TRBV5-1 and J usage is TRBJ2-3; the D gene is possibly TRBD1 (6 bases). V was shortened by 7 bases and J by 2 bases, with 23 bases between the two germline ends. This CDR3 contains 17 residues. The V gene's germline CDR1 is SGHRS and CDR2 YFSETQ. CDR3 bases: TGCGCCAGCGGCCGAGGTCACCGGGACACGACCACAGATACGCAGTATTTT. Amino acids: CASGRGHRDTTTDTQYF. Full variable domain (rest looked up from reference TRBV5-1 and TRBJ2-3): KAGVTQTPRYLIKTRGQQVTLSCSPISGHRSVSWYQQTPGQGLQFLFEYFSETQRNKGNFPGRFSGRQFSNSRSEMNVSTLELGDSALYLCASGRGHRDTTTDTQYFGPGTRLTVL.

V is TRBV12-2 and J is TRBJ2-1; no check of the table's D call, TRBD2, against the DNA was made. TRBV12-2 is a pseudogene segment. The CDR3 loop spans 15 amino acids. The CDR3 coding sequence is TGTGCAAGTCGCTTCGCGTGCGGGGGGCGGGATGAGCAGTTCTTC. It specifies CASRFACGGRDEQFF.

The rearrangement uses TRBV10-3 and TRBJ1-5, with TRBD1 as a possible D gene (5 bases). This CDR3 comprises 13 residues. The germline V and J ends were trimmed by 7 bases and 7 bases, with 14 bases remaining between them. The germline CDR1 and CDR2 sequences are ENHRY and SYGVKD. The CDR3: CAINQGGGQPQHF. The CDR3 DNA reads as TGTGCCATCAACCAGGGAGGTGGACAGCCCCAGCATTTT.

V and J are TRBV4-2 and TRBJ2-7; 9 positions agree with TRBD2. The germline CDR1 and CDR2 sequences are LGHNA and YNFKEQ. This CDR3 is 16 amino acids long. V was pared by 3 bases and J by 4 bases, with 10 bases of the junction left unmatched. CDR3 coding DNA: TGTGCCAGCAGCCAGGGGGCAGCGGGGGGTGTGTACGAGCAGTACTTC. Its protein product is CASSQGAAGGVYEQYF.

The chain is built from TRBV27 and TRBJ1-1; a possible D gene is TRBD1 (5 bases). The CDR3 has 13 amino acids. Trimming cost V 2 bases and J 4 bases, with 8 bases left between them. CDR1 is MNHEY and CDR2 is SMNVEV in the germline V gene (reference sequence). CDR3 bases: TGTGCCAGCAGTTTAGCCAGGGCCACTGAAGCTTTCTTT. Translating it yields CASSLARATEAFF.

This chain joins TRBV28 and TRBJ1-4; D is ambiguous. The ends were cut back, 3 bases at V and 4 bases at J, with 12 bases in the middle. This CDR3 is built from 15 residues. Germline V gene sequence: CDR1 MDHEN, CDR2 SYDVKM. The CDR3 coding sequence is TGTGCCAGCAGTTTCAGACGGGAACTTAATGAAAAACTGTTTTTT. It translates to CASSFRRELNEKLFF.

The chain couples TRBV30 to TRBJ1-2; 10 bases map to TRBD1. The CDR3 spans 14 residues. Per germline, CDR1 GTSNPN and CDR2 SVGIG (reference sequence). Trimming took 3 bases from V and 5 from J; bases not matched to a gene: 6. This chain's CDR3 is CAWSSTGGLYGYTF. The CDR3 nucleotides read TGTGCCTGGAGCTCGACAGGGGGCCTATATGGCTACACCTTC.

This clone has just one count. This sequence joins TRBV5-1 and TRBJ2-3, with a weak D call TRBD2 (6 bases). Trimming stripped 4 bases from V and 4 bases from J, with 16 bases between. This CDR3 comprises 15 residues. Germline V lookup: CDR1 SGHRS, CDR2 YFSETQ. As DNA, the CDR3 is TGCGCCAGCAGCAAGAGGGCGGGGTTCGCAGATACGCAGTATTTT. This sequence encodes CASSKRAGFADTQYF. The variable domain in full, with the rest retrieved from reference TRBV5-1 and TRBJ2-3, is KAGVTQTPRYLIKTRGQQVTLSCSPISGHRSVSWYQQTPGQGLQFLFEYFSETQRNKGNFPGRFSGRQFSNSRSEMNVSTLELGDSALYLCASSKRAGFADTQYFGPGTRLTVL.

The J gene is TRBJ2-1, the V gene TRBV3-1 (or the pseudogene TRBV3-2); unclear D gene. CDR3 length equals 15 residues. V gave up 1 base and J gave up 2 bases, with 9 bases separating them. CDR1 and CDR2 (germline): LGHDT, YNNKEL (reference sequence). The DNA for the CDR3 is TGTGCCAGCAGCCAAGTGGGCAGAGCCTACAATGAGCAGTTCTTC. The encoded protein is CASSQVGRAYNEQFF.

Only a few counts were recorded for this clone. V usage is TRBV4-2 and J usage is TRBJ1-1, with D perhaps matching TRBD1 (5 bases). The CDR3 covers 16 residues. Trimming stripped 3 bases from V and 1 base from J, with 15 bases between. Per germline, CDR1 LGHNA and CDR2 YNFKEQ. CDR3 nucleotides: TGTGCCAGCAGCCACCTTGATGGGCAGGGGAACACTGAAGCTTTCTTT. Translating gives CASSHLDGQGNTEAFF.

The chain recombines TRBV19 with TRBJ1-2, with unresolved D. The germline V gene has CDR1 LNHDA and CDR2 SQIVND (reference sequence). Between the trimmed V and J ends, which lost 7 bases and 4 bases, there was a span of 16 bases. The CDR3 extends over 14 amino acids. CDR3 residues: CASNLAGGGYGYTF. CDR3 in DNA: TGTGCCAGTAATTTGGCGGGCGGCGGCTATGGCTACACCTTC.

The CDR3 is CASSPSGNEQFF. The CDR3 nucleotides read TGTGCCAGCAGTCCCTCGGGAAATGAGCAGTTCTTC. The chain joins TRBV27 to TRBJ2-1; TRBD2 might be the D (5 bases). The CDR3 contains 12 residues. The V gene's germline CDR1 is MNHEY and CDR2 SMNVEV (reference sequence). Deletions cut 5 bases from V and 7 bases from J, with 9 bases between.

The CDR3 DNA sequence: TGTGCCAGCAGGGAGGAGAGCAATCAGCCCCAGCATTTT. It is translated as CASREESNQPQHF. The chain couples TRBV2 to TRBJ1-5; D gene unclear. The germline V gene encodes CDR1 SNHLY and CDR2 FYNNEI. The CDR3 loop spans 13 amino acids. Trimming shortened V by 6 bases and J by 1 base, and 7 bases separated the two germline ends.

This chain links TRBV4-3 with TRBJ1-6; no clear D. Germline CDR1 reads LGHNA; CDR2 reads YSLEER. CDR3 length: 16 amino acids. The germline V and J ends were trimmed by 2 bases and 7 bases, with 15 bases remaining between them. The CDR3 DNA is TGCGCCAGCAGCCAATACATTGATCGAGGGAATTCACCCCTCCACTTT. This translates into CASSQYIDRGNSPLHF.

V and J are TRBV9 and TRBJ1-1; D call uncertain. CDR1 is SGDLS, CDR2 YYNGEE, per germline. The CDR3 extends over 13 amino acids. V shed 1 base and J shed 1 base, with 5 bases lying between them. CDR3 loop: CASSVLGNTEAFF. The CDR3 DNA sequence: TGTGCCAGCAGCGTACTAGGGAACACTGAAGCTTTCTTT. The full variable domain, with the rest looked up from reference TRBV9 and TRBJ1-1, is DSGVTQTPKHLITATGQRVTLRCSPRSGDLSVYWYQQSLDQGLQFLIQYYNGEERAKGNILERFSAQQFPDLHSELNLSSLELGDSALYFCASSVLGNTEAFFGQGTRLTVV.